A single T cell receptor beta chain is shown here with its context. All enrollees were roughly 18 to 90 years old and from 25 or so US areas. Categorization into cohorts depended on clinical history that participants reported. This specimen belongs to a study of blood T cell repertoires in COVID-19. Study background: Both acute and convalescent COVID-19 samples were obtained from the United States, Italy and Spain. PBMCs, B-cell-depleted T cells, or T cells provided the cDNA or gDNA that made up the material.

Profiling relied on immunoSEQ multiplex PCR, and the TCRdb table lists in-frame clones only, not all of them. The table has about 220,000 clones, around nine tenths seen once. Material for sequencing was PBMCs or T cells enriched from blood (not recorded which). The source is a woman aged 50 to 60 with acute COVID-19.

Here the CDR3 reads CASSSRLYTDTQYF. CDR3 coding DNA: TGTGCCAGCAGCTCACGACTATACACAGATACGCAGTATTTT. V is TRBV9 and J is TRBJ2-3; the D gene is possibly TRBD2 (5 bases). Trimming took off 4 bases at V and 2 bases at J, with 11 bases between the two ends. From germline, CDR1 is SGDLS and CDR2 YYNGEE. The CDR3 has 14 residues.